What follows describes a single T cell receptor beta chain. Germline and genes here are mouse. The read terminates 1 residue ahead of where the CDR3 ends, so the germline J gene completes it. This sample was included in a study of tissue T cells after allogeneic stem cell transplantation. CDR3 size: 15 residues. Germline CDR1 and CDR2: GKSSPN and SITVG. J lost 0 bases, V lost 0 bases, and 2 bases had no gene match. Profiling relied on immunoSEQ multiplex PCR, and the TCRdb table lists in-frame clones only, not all of them. Found here are about 22,000 clones, roughly 72% of them singletons; the top ten hold more than 0.65%.

This rearrangement joins TRBV31 to TRBJ2-3; 8 nucleotides agree with TRBD2. The clonotype was recovered from a female BALB/c mouse in good health. For this mouse line, the MHC haplotype is H2-d. Specimen: spleen. CDR3 DNA, as far as it was read: TGTGCCTGGAGTCTGGGACTGGTTAGTGCAGAAACGCTGTAT. Protein: CAWSLGLVSAETLY. The full CDR3 protein is CAWSLGLVSAETLYF.